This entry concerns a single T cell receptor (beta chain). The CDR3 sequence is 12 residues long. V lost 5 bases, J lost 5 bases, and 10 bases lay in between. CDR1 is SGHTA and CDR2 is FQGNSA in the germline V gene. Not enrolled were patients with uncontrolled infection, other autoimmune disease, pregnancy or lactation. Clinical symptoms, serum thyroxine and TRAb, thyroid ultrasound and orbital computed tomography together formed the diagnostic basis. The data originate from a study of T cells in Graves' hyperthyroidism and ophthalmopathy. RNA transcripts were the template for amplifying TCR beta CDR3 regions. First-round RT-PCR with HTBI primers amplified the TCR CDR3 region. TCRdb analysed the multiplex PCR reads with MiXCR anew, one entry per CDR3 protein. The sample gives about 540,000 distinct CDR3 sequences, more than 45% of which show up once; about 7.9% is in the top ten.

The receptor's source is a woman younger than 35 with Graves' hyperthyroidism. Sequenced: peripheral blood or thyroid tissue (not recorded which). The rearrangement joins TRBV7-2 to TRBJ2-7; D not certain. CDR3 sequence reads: CASSVAKDEQYF. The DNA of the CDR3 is TGTGCCAGCAGCGTTGCCAAGGACGAGCAGTACTTC.